This TCR beta chain comes out of a study of T cells of healthy individuals. This clonotype was seen a few times. TCRdb ran MiXCR on the 5' RACE reads and lists one entry per CDR3 protein. The sample includes 60,000 to 80,000 distinct CDR3 sequences, 16% of them seen just once. The clonotype was recovered from a human donor in good health.

CDR3 sequence (DNA): TGCAGCGTCTCGACTCAACAAGAGACCCAGTACTTC. This codes for CSVSTQQETQYF. The chain links TRBV29-1 to TRBJ2-5; D remains unclear. Germline CDR1 is SQVTM and CDR2 is ANQGSEA. Trimming removed 6 bases from V and 2 bases from J, with 10 bases in between. The CDR3 is 12 amino acids.